One and the same sample provided the 32 T cell receptor beta chains below, sequenced in a study of CD8+CD57+ T cells in acquired aplastic anemia. Genomic DNA provided the template from which TCR beta VDJ and CDR3 profiles were obtained. MiXCR was run by TCRdb on the reads, yielding one entry per CDR3 protein. The sample holds about 400,000 distinct CDR3 sequences, around 72% seen once. Sequenced sample: sorted CD4+, CD8+, or CD8+CD57+ T cells (not recorded which) from PBMCs. Receptors were obtained from a human donor in good health, serving as a control.

Concerning this clonotype: A read error is likely, as this CDR3 ends without the conserved phenylalanine or tryptophan. The limits of the CDR3 on the DNA are not certain, so only TCRdb's listed CDR3 is given. This chain joins TRBV7-2 and TRBJ1-4. 11 amino acids form the CDR3, both terminal residues included. From germline, CDR1 is SGHTA and CDR2 FQGNSA. This CDR3 reads CASSTARELSL.

The V gene is TRBV5-4, the J gene TRBJ2-7; TRBD2 matches 7 bases. The germline V gene has CDR1 SGHNT and CDR2 YYREEE (reference sequence). The CDR3 covers 14 residues. V shed 4 bases and J 0 bases; nucleotides not matched to a gene: 4. CDR3 sequence: CASSESGGSYEQYF. In nucleotides, the CDR3 is TGTGCCAGCAGCGAATCGGGGGGCTCCTACGAGCAGTACTTC.

Regarding this clonotype: Given the absence of the conserved phenylalanine or tryptophan at the CDR3 end, a read error is likely. It is unclear where the CDR3 begins or ends on the DNA, so no DNA is shown, and the CDR3 is as TCRdb lists it. This chain uses TRBV2 with TRBJ1-1. Germline-derived CDR1 and CDR2 are SNHLY and FYNNEI. The CDR3 is 9 residues long, counting both termini. The CDR3 reads CASSDGRFY.

The chain's CDR3 is CASSLPVFSGNTIYF. CDR3 in DNA: TGTGCCAGCAGCCTCCCAGTTTTCTCTGGAAACACCATATATTTT. This chain joins TRBV7-2 and TRBJ1-3; D is unresolved. The V end was cut by 5 bases, the J end by 0 bases, with 11 bases between. There are 15 residues in the CDR3. The V gene's germline CDR1 is SGHTA and CDR2 FQGNSA.

This clonotype was seen at least ten times. The rearrangement uses TRBV12-3 or TRBV12-4 and TRBJ1-6; a possible D gene is TRBD1 (5 bases). CDR3 length: 17 amino acids. V gave up 7 bases and J gave up 2 bases, with 18 bases separating them. CDR3 protein: CASKPFGGTAYNSPLHF. The CDR3 DNA is TGTGCCAGCAAACCCTTCGGGGGAACCGCCTATAATTCACCCCTCCACTTT.

The chain carries TRBV10-2 and TRBJ2-1; D call uncertain. The V end was cut by 6 bases, the J end by 8 bases, with 8 bases between. CDR1 is WSHSY, CDR2 SAAADI, per germline. CDR3 length: 11 residues. CDR3 nucleotides: TGCGCCAGCAGCGAGGCGGATGAGCAGTTCTTC. Its translation is CASSEADEQFF.

The chain links TRBV9 to TRBJ2-7; D tentatively reads TRBD1 or TRBD2 (5 bases each). Germline CDR1 SGDLS, CDR2 YYNGEE. Trimming took off 0 bases at V and 2 bases at J, with 12 bases between the two ends. This CDR3 spans 15 amino acids. The CDR3 region has the DNA TGTGCCAGCAGCGTAGGTGGGGGTGTTGCCTACGAGCAGTACTTC. It is translated as CASSVGGGVAYEQYF.

To note about this clonotype: Because the CDR3 is missing its conserved closing phenylalanine or tryptophan, this is likely a read error. The rearrangement joins TRBV7-2 to TRBJ1-2; D call uncertain. V lost 1 base, J lost 4 bases, and 7 bases lay in between. The CDR3 extends over 13 amino acids. CDR1 is SGHTA and CDR2 is FQGNSA in the germline V gene. The CDR3 is CASSLVGVYGYTL. The CDR3 DNA reads TGTGCCAGCAGCTTAGTAGGAGTCTATGGCTACACCCTC.

A few counts support this clonotype. One base away lies a much larger clone, so this may be a sequencing read error. The chain couples TRBV6-2 or TRBV6-3 to TRBJ2-7; the D gene is possibly TRBD2 (5 bases). CDR3 length equals 12 residues. CDR1 MNHEY and CDR2 SVGEGT come from the germline V gene. CDR3 bases: TGTGCCAGCGGCCGTCGGGATTACGAGCAGCACTTC. Its protein product is CASGRRDYEQHF.

In DNA form, the CDR3 reads TGTGCCAGCAGCCGAGAGGGTGGGCTGAGGCAGTACTTC. Translation gives CASSREGGLRQYF. The V call is TRBV13, the J call TRBJ2-7; perhaps TRBD2 as D (5 bases). Trimming left V 5 bases short and J 9 bases short, with 17 bases between. In germline, CDR1 is PRHDT, CDR2 FYEKMQ (reference sequence). The CDR3 is made up of 13 amino acids.

The genes are TRBV19 and TRBJ2-7; 11 bases line up with TRBD2. After removal of 3 bases from V and 7 bases from J, the junction contained 8 bases not matched to a gene. CDR1 LNHDA and CDR2 SQIVND come from the germline V gene (reference sequence). This CDR3 spans 15 amino acids. The CDR3 DNA is TGTGCCAGTAGTATGACTAGCGGGGAATCGAAAGAGCAGTACTTC. This codes for CASSMTSGESKEQYF.

A few counts support this clonotype. V and J are TRBV6-4 and TRBJ1-1; 9 bases fit TRBD1. Germline-derived CDR1 and CDR2 are MRHNA and SNTAGT. The CDR3 spans 16 residues. Germline trimming cut 5 bases from V and 4 bases from J; bases unmatched to any gene: 11. DNA for the CDR3: TGTGCCAGCAGTCGGGGACAGGGCGGGGGATTCACTGAAGCTTTCTTT. Translated, it gives CASSRGQGGGFTEAFF.

The V and J genes are TRBV29-1 and TRBJ2-7, with D possibly matching TRBD1 (6 bases). Germline V gene data show CDR1 as SQVTM and CDR2 as ANQGSEA. The CDR3 covers 13 residues. V was trimmed by 7 bases and J by 1 base, leaving 14 bases between them. The CDR3 is CSAVRDTSYEQYF. CDR3 nucleotides: TGCAGCGCCGTCCGGGACACGTCCTACGAGCAGTACTTC.

J is TRBJ2-5 and V is TRBV14; TRBD2 is a possible D gene (6 bases). The end of the DNA aligns better with TRBJ2-7, so the J call may be wrong. The CDR3 is 14 residues long. Germline-derived CDR1 and CDR2 are SGHDN and FVKESK. This CDR3 is CASSPGDSSYEQYF. The CDR3 DNA reads as TGTGCCAGCAGCCCGGGAGATAGCTCCTACGAGCAGTACTTC.

A remark on this clonotype: A much larger clone differs from this one at a single base, so this may be a read error. A read error is likely, as this CDR3 ends without the conserved phenylalanine or tryptophan. The rearrangement links TRBV10-3 to TRBJ1-3; D gene ambiguous. Germline V gene lookup returns CDR1 ENHRY and CDR2 SYGVKD. This CDR3 has 15 residues. CDR3 nucleotide sequence: TGTGCCAGCAGTTACGCCGGGCTCTCTGGAAACACCATATATCTT. Residues: CASSYAGLSGNTIYL.

This clonotype appeared a few times. The chain employs TRBV29-1 and TRBJ1-2; 7 nucleotides line up with TRBD1. V trimming: 6 bases; J trimming: 4 bases; junction bases outside the gene matches: 8. The CDR3 spans 13 residues. From germline, CDR1 is SQVTM and CDR2 ANQGSEA. The CDR3 here is CSVGQILGYGYTF. The CDR3 nucleotides are TGCAGCGTGGGACAGATTCTCGGCTATGGCTACACCTTC.

This clonotype was seen repeatedly, ten times or more. The V gene is TRBV19, the J gene TRBJ1-1, with D perhaps matching TRBD1 (5 bases). Trimming took 3 bases from V and 1 from J, leaving 9 bases between them. This CDR3 contains 14 residues. In germline, CDR1 is LNHDA, CDR2 SQIVND (reference sequence). The CDR3 DNA is TGTGCCAGTAGTATCGGGACGGAGAACACTGAAGCTTTCTTT. It codes for CASSIGTENTEAFF.

The chain joins TRBV7-6 to TRBJ1-5, with 9 bases aligning to TRBD1. Germline-derived CDR1 and CDR2 are SGHVS and FNYEAQ. The V and J ends lost 5 bases and 7 bases, in that order; junction bases with no gene match: 12. This CDR3 region has 16 residues. CDR3 sequence: CASSLYRDRVGQPQHF. The CDR3 region has the DNA TGTGCCAGCAGCCTATATAGGGACAGGGTGGGACAGCCCCAGCATTTT.

On this clonotype itself: Compared with germline, one end of the junction differs, possibly owing to a read error. The J gene is TRBJ1-4, the V gene TRBV2; tentative D call: TRBD1 (6 bases). Germline V gene lookup returns CDR1 SNHLY and CDR2 FYNNEI. The CDR3 length is 15 residues. For the CDR3, the DNA is TGTGCCAGTACAGGGCGGGAGAAGTGCAATGAAACACTGCTTTTT. As protein: CASTGREKCNETLLF. Using reference TRBV2 and TRBJ1-4 for the parts outside the CDR3, the full variable domain is EPEVTQTPSHQVTQMGQEVILRCVPISNHLYFYWYRQILGQKVEFLVSFYNNEISEKSEIFDDQFSVERPDGSNFTLKIRSTKLEDSAMYFCASTGREKCNETLLFGSGTQLSVL.

This clonotype was detected many times. This chain uses TRBV20-1 with TRBJ2-3; 7 nucleotides line up with TRBD2. The germline CDR1 and CDR2 sequences are DFQATT and SNEGSKA (reference sequence). The CDR3 length is 12 residues. J was trimmed by 5 bases and V by 1 base; bases with no gene match: 0. CDR3 sequence (DNA): TGCAGTGCTAGAGTAGCGGGAGATACGCAGTATTTT. Its translation is CSARVAGDTQYF.

The gene calls are TRBV5-4 and TRBJ2-4; D is ambiguous. The CDR3 has 14 residues. Germline V lookup: CDR1 SGHNT, CDR2 YYREEE (reference sequence). V was shortened by 4 bases and J by 6 bases, with 14 bases between the two germline ends. CDR3 residues: CASSGIKGSNIQYF. In nucleotides, the CDR3 is TGTGCCAGCAGCGGCATCAAGGGCTCAAACATTCAGTACTTC.

With respect to this clonotype: The junction and the germline gene differ at one end; a read error may be behind it. The rearrangement links TRBV7-9 to TRBJ2-6; D possibly corresponds to TRBD1 (5 bases). This CDR3 region has 16 residues. Germline assignment: CDR1 SEHNR and CDR2 FQNEAQ (reference sequence). CDR3 nucleotides: TGCGCCAGCAGCTTGGAATCGCGCTGTGGGGCGAACGTCCTGACTTTC. Encoded protein: CASSLESRCGANVLTF.

The sample holds many counts of this clonotype. The CDR3: CASSQGAEAFF. The CDR3 DNA follows: TGTGCCAGCAGCCAGGGTGCTGAAGCTTTCTTT. The chain joins TRBV27 to TRBJ1-1; D is possibly TRBD1 (5 bases). The germline gives CDR1 MNHEY, CDR2 SMNVEV (reference sequence). Deletions cut 6 bases from V and 6 bases from J, with 8 bases between. This CDR3 spans 11 amino acids.

CDR3 sequence: CASRTGHATNSRYTQYF. The CDR3 nucleotides read TGTGCCAGCAGAACGGGACACGCGACTAACTCCCGCTACACCCAGTACTTC. J is TRBJ2-5 and V is TRBV7-2, with a possible D match to TRBD1 (6 bases). Trimming shortened V by 6 bases and J by 8 bases, and 28 bases separated the two germline ends. The CDR3 consists of 17 residues. Germline CDR1 and CDR2: SGHTA and FQGNSA.

The chain employs TRBV9 and TRBJ1-6; TRBD1 aligns across 8 bases. Germline loops: CDR1 SGDLS, CDR2 YYNGEE. After removal of 3 bases from V and 16 bases from J, the junction contained 15 bases not matched to a gene. The CDR3 runs 15 residues. CDR3 sequence reads: CASSAQGVGQPQLHF. In DNA form, the CDR3 reads TGTGCCAGCAGCGCACAGGGGGTAGGTCAGCCCCAGCTCCACTTT.

As to this clonotype: An end of the junction differs from the germline gene, which may be a read error. The J gene is TRBJ1-6, the V gene TRBV9, with D possibly TRBD1 on 5 matching bases. This CDR3 region has 14 residues. Germline values: CDR1 SGDLS, CDR2 YYNGEE. DNA for the CDR3: TGTGCCAGCAGCTCCAGGGACTATGAGGCCGCCCACAACTTT. Its protein product is CASSSRDYEAAHNF.

V and J are TRBV7-3 and TRBJ1-2, with D maybe TRBD1 (6 bases). The germline V gene encodes CDR1 SGHTA and CDR2 FQGTGA. Trimming left V 2 bases short and J 10 bases short, with 11 bases between. The CDR3 is 12 residues long. The CDR3 DNA reads as TGTGCCAGCAGCTTAGGGGCAGGGGCCTACACCTTC. Translated: CASSLGAGAYTF.

Note on this clonotype: Here the CDR3 omits its conserved ending phenylalanine or tryptophan, so a read error is the likely source. This chain connects TRBV5-4 to TRBJ1-2; D possibly corresponds to TRBD1 (5 bases). Germline CDR1 and CDR2: SGHNT and YYREEE (reference sequence). The ends were cut back, 0 bases at V and 8 bases at J, with 11 bases in the middle. CDR3 length equals 13 residues. The CDR3 region has the DNA TGTGCCAGCAGCTTGGGTCAGGGCTCCGGCTACACCTCC. It is translated as CASSLGQGSGYTS.

With regard to this clonotype: The junction and the germline gene differ at one end; a read error may be behind it. This chain connects TRBV18 to TRBJ1-1; 8 bases fit TRBD1. The CDR3 totals 14 residues. CDR1 KGHSH and CDR2 LQKENI come from the germline V gene. CDR3 nucleotide sequence: TGTCCCAGCTCACCCAGGGGGCAGGACACTGAAGCTTTCTTT. Translation gives CPSSPRGQDTEAFF.

J is TRBJ2-1 and V is TRBV5-1, with TRBD2 as a possible D gene (6 bases). Germline V gene lookup returns CDR1 SGHRS and CDR2 YFSETQ. Trimming stripped 4 bases from V and 5 bases from J, with 10 bases between. The CDR3 length is 13 residues. The CDR3 sequence is CASSLLANNEQFF. For the CDR3, the DNA is TGCGCCAGCAGCCTGCTAGCGAACAATGAGCAGTTCTTC. The full variable domain, completed using reference TRBV5-1 and TRBJ2-1, is KAGVTQTPRYLIKTRGQQVTLSCSPISGHRSVSWYQQTPGQGLQFLFEYFSETQRNKGNFPGRFSGRQFSNSRSEMNVSTLELGDSALYLCASSLLANNEQFFGPGTRLTVL.

This clonotype was seen ten or more times. V and J are TRBV3-1 and TRBJ1-2; a weak D match, TRBD1 (6 bases). The V and J ends lost 4 bases and 4 bases respectively, with 10 bases between them. The germline gives CDR1 LGHDT, CDR2 YNNKEL (reference sequence). The CDR3 runs to 13 residues. CDR3 region: CASSPDSRYGYTF. The CDR3, as DNA: TGTGCCAGCAGCCCGGACAGCCGCTATGGCTACACCTTC.

The rearrangement uses TRBV5-1 and TRBJ2-7; the match to TRBD1 covers 10 bases. CDR1 SGHRS and CDR2 YFSETQ come from the germline V gene. CDR3 length: 14 residues. Losses at the gene ends were 0 bases for V and 6 bases for J; bases not matched to a gene: 3. CDR3 nucleotides: TGCGCCAGCAGCTTGGAGACAGGGGGCGGCGAGCAGTACTTC. As protein: CASSLETGGGEQYF.